Below are 28 T cell receptor beta chains sequenced from a single sample in a study of blood T cell repertoires in COVID-19. The repertoire was sequenced with immunoSEQ multiplex PCR; TCRdb's copy has only in-frame clones and lacks some. The data show under 250,000 clones, 85% seen once. Specimen: peripheral blood. Receptor source: a woman aged 60-75 years with active or convalescent COVID-19.

This clone has just a few counts. The gene calls are TRBV18 and TRBJ2-2; 12 nucleotides line up with TRBD1. Germline CDR1 is KGHSH and CDR2 is LQKENI. The CDR3 is 18 residues long. J lost 2 bases, V lost 6 bases, and 10 bases had no gene match. CDR3 protein: CASSRTGTGGPNTGELFF. DNA for the CDR3: TGTGCCAGCTCGCGCACCGGGACAGGGGGCCCAAACACCGGGGAGCTGTTTTTT.

This chain uses TRBV7-9 with TRBJ2-3; TRBD2 matches 9 bases. Germline V gene lookup returns CDR1 SEHNR and CDR2 FQNEAQ (reference sequence). The V and J ends lost 1 base and 5 bases, in that order; junction bases with no gene match: 10. The CDR3 loop spans 17 amino acids. The CDR3 is CASSLVLGGGAKDTQYF. The DNA of the CDR3 is TGTGCCAGCAGCTTAGTTTTGGGCGGGGGGGCCAAAGATACGCAGTATTTT.

The CDR3 bases are TGCAGCGTAGAACCCCAGGGGGCCTCTGGGGCCAACGTCCTGACTTTC. Encoded protein: CSVEPQGASGANVLTF. The chain employs TRBV29-1 and TRBJ2-6; TRBD1 agrees at 8 bases. CDR1 is SQVTM and CDR2 is ANQGSEA in the germline V gene. With V trimmed by 6 bases and J by 0 bases, 7 bases remained unmatched. The length of the CDR3 is 16 residues.

V is TRBV9 and J is TRBJ2-5; TRBD2 matches at 10 bases. Per the germline V gene, CDR1 is SGDLS and CDR2 is YYNGEE. Trimming cost V 4 bases and J 4 bases; bases outside gene matches: 10. The CDR3 runs to 16 residues. This CDR3 reads CASSPDSSGSIETQYF. The CDR3 bases are TGTGCCAGCAGCCCCGATTCTAGCGGGAGTATAGAGACCCAGTACTTC.

The genes are TRBV7-3 and TRBJ1-5; 7 bases agree with TRBD1. This CDR3 spans 13 amino acids. With V trimmed by 2 bases and J by 11 bases, 6 bases remained unmatched. Germline lookup yields CDR1 SGHTA and CDR2 FQGTGA. The CDR3 nucleotides read TGTGCCAGCAGCTTAGGCCCGACAGGGACCCAGCATTTT. It specifies CASSLGPTGTQHF.

The V gene is TRBV4-1, the J gene TRBJ1-5; tentatively, D is TRBD1 (5 bases). Trimming removed 4 bases at V and 8 bases at J, with 12 bases between. The CDR3 sequence is 13 residues long. Per the germline V gene, CDR1 is MGHRA and CDR2 is YSYEKL. The CDR3 protein is CASSPAGLEPQHF. In DNA, the CDR3 is TGCGCCAGCAGCCCGGCGGGGCTGGAGCCCCAGCATTTT.

The V call is TRBV6-6, the J call TRBJ1-2; 7 bases line up with TRBD1. V gave up 2 bases and J gave up 8 bases; unmatched junction bases: 14. The CDR3 has 16 residues. The germline V gene has CDR1 MNHNY and CDR2 SVGAGI (reference sequence). The CDR3 DNA reads TGTGCCAGCAGTTACGATCGGACAGGCTCCATATCCGGCTACACCTTC. As protein: CASSYDRTGSISGYTF.

The J gene is TRBJ2-3, the V gene TRBV6-5, with D perhaps TRBD2 (7 bases). V was trimmed by 0 bases and J by 7 bases, leaving 14 bases between them. CDR1 MNHEY and CDR2 SVGAGI come from the germline V gene. There are 15 residues in the CDR3. The CDR3 spells CASSYSGAGAYTQYF. The CDR3 DNA reads TGTGCCAGCAGTTACTCGGGGGCGGGGGCTTATACGCAGTATTTT.

In this sample, this clone turned up a few times. This chain links TRBV7-9 with TRBJ2-5; 9 bases agree with TRBD1. The CDR3 consists of 14 residues. Per germline, CDR1 SEHNR and CDR2 FQNEAQ (reference sequence). V dropped 5 bases and J dropped 4; count of bases not matched to a gene: 5. The CDR3 sequence is CASSPGGQGETQYF. The CDR3 DNA reads as TGTGCCAGCAGCCCAGGGGGACAGGGAGAGACCCAGTACTTC.

This sequence joins TRBV19 and TRBJ2-1; 7 positions agree with TRBD2. The CDR3 is made up of 14 amino acids. CDR1 and CDR2 from the germline V gene are LNHDA and SQIVND (reference sequence). J was trimmed by 3 bases and V by 8 bases; bases with no gene match: 7. The DNA for the CDR3 is TGTGCCAGTGGGGGACTACCCTTCTACAATGAGCAGTTCTTC. Translating it yields CASGGLPFYNEQFF. Using reference TRBV19 and TRBJ2-1 for the parts outside the CDR3, the full variable domain is DGGITQSPKYLFRKEGQNVTLSCEQNLNHDAMYWYRQDPGQGLRLIYYSQIVNDFQKGDIAEGYSVSREKKESFPLTVTSAQKNPTAFYLCASGGLPFYNEQFFGPGTRLTVL.

V is TRBV24-1 and J is TRBJ2-1; 8 bases are shared with TRBD2. The CDR3 has 18 residues. The germline V gene encodes CDR1 KGHDR and CDR2 SFDVKD. The ends lost 1 base at V and 1 base at J; junction bases unmatched: 8. Here the CDR3 DNA reads TGTGCCACCAGTGATTTTACCAGCGGGAGAGAATCCTACAATGAGCAGTTCTTC. Encoded protein: CATSDFTSGRESYNEQFF.

The rearrangement uses TRBV27 and TRBJ1-1; D is perhaps TRBD1 (6 bases). V dropped 0 bases and J dropped 7 bases, with 15 bases sitting between them. This CDR3 is built from 15 residues. Germline V gene sequence: CDR1 MNHEY, CDR2 SMNVEV (reference sequence). This CDR3 is CASSLSRGPRGEAFF. DNA of the CDR3: TGTGCCAGCAGTTTATCACGGGGTCCCAGGGGTGAAGCTTTCTTT.

J is TRBJ2-4 and V is TRBV29-1; D possibly corresponds to TRBD2 (5 bases). The CDR3 length is 14 residues. CDR1 is SQVTM, CDR2 ANQGSEA, per germline. Trimming removed 5 bases at V and 0 bases at J, with 11 bases between. The CDR3 DNA reads as TGCAGCGTTTCGGTGGGAGTAGCCAAAAACATTCAGTACTTC. This sequence encodes CSVSVGVAKNIQYF.

This clone was observed a single time. V gene TRBV7-6 combines with J gene TRBJ1-2; maybe TRBD1 (5 bases). The V and J ends lost 5 bases and 6 bases respectively, with 19 bases between them. There are 15 residues in the CDR3. Germline values: CDR1 SGHVS, CDR2 FNYEAQ. The CDR3 DNA reads as TGTGCCAGCAGCCGAGACAGTAGGGTGACGGATGGCTACACCTTC. Its translation is CASSRDSRVTDGYTF. The variable domain in full, completed from reference TRBV7-6 and TRBJ1-2, reads GAGVSQSPRYKVTKRGQDVALRCDPISGHVSLYWYRQALGQGPEFLTYFNYEAQQDKSGLPNDRFSAERPEGSISTLTIQRTEQRDSAMYRCASSRDSRVTDGYTFGSGTRLTVV.

The V and J genes are TRBV7-9 and TRBJ2-1, with TRBD2 as a possible D gene (5 bases). Trimming removed 5 bases from V and 0 bases from J, with 8 bases in between. The V gene's germline CDR1 is SEHNR and CDR2 FQNEAQ (reference sequence). The CDR3 extends over 14 amino acids. Here the CDR3 DNA reads TGTGCCAGCAGCCAAGGACTCTCCTACAATGAGCAGTTCTTC. Translating gives CASSQGLSYNEQFF.

The V gene is TRBV21-1, the J gene TRBJ2-3; TRBD1 is taken as the D call from the table, unchecked against the DNA. TRBV21-1 has pseudogene status. The CDR3 has 15 residues. Here the CDR3 reads CASRQGAPNTDTQYF. The CDR3 nucleotides read TGTGCCAGCAGACAGGGGGCGCCGAACACAGATACGCAGTATTTT.

V and J are TRBV3-1 (or the pseudogene TRBV3-2) and TRBJ2-1, with 9 bases matching TRBD2. The germline V gene encodes CDR1 LGHDT and CDR2 YNNKEL (reference sequence). Trimming removed 6 bases from V and 5 bases from J; junction bases left unmatched: 8. This CDR3 region has 15 residues. The CDR3 reads CASSLWRGGDNEQFF. CDR3 bases: TGTGCCAGCAGTCTTTGGCGGGGGGGGGACAATGAGCAGTTCTTC.

V is TRBV7-9 and J is TRBJ1-2; possibly TRBD1 for D (6 bases). V lost 5 bases and J 8 bases, leaving 15 bases between the germline ends. The germline CDR1 and CDR2 sequences are SEHNR and FQNEAQ (reference sequence). There are 13 residues in the CDR3. This CDR3 reads CASSPGTRKGYTF. CDR3 coding DNA: TGTGCCAGCAGCCCCGGGACACGGAAGGGCTACACCTTC.

This chain links TRBV9 with TRBJ1-2; 7 bases map to TRBD1. CDR1 is SGDLS, CDR2 YYNGEE, per germline. With 1 base clipped from V and 2 bases from J, the junction kept 5 bases outside the gene matches. This CDR3 is 15 amino acids long. Written as DNA, the CDR3 is TGTGCCAGCAGCGTATCTGGAGGGGGCAACTATGGCTACACCTTC. Protein sequence: CASSVSGGGNYGYTF.

The V gene is TRBV30, the J gene TRBJ2-1; 10 nucleotides align to TRBD2. The V and J ends lost 1 base and 2 bases, in that order; junction bases with no gene match: 2. This CDR3 is built from 15 residues. CDR1 and CDR2 (germline): GTSNPN, SVGIG (reference sequence). This CDR3 is CAWSGAGGPYNEQFF. The CDR3 coding sequence is TGTGCCTGGAGTGGAGCGGGAGGGCCCTACAATGAGCAGTTCTTC.

J is TRBJ1-6 and V is TRBV25-1; no firm D call. V lost 6 bases and J 1 base, leaving 7 bases between the germline ends. Germline V CDR1 and CDR2: MGHDK, SYGVNS. The CDR3 totals 14 residues. DNA for the CDR3: TGTGCCAGCAGACGGGGATCCTATAATTCACCCCTCCACTTT. This gives the protein CASRRGSYNSPLHF. The full variable domain, its missing parts supplied by reference TRBV25-1 and TRBJ1-6, is EADIYQTPRYLVIGTGKKITLECSQTMGHDKMYWYQQDPGMELHLIHYSYGVNSTEKGDLSSESTVSRIRTEHFPLTLESARPSHTSQYLCASRRGSYNSPLHFGNGTRLTVT.

This chain links TRBV2 with TRBJ1-2, with D perhaps TRBD1 (6 bases). V lost 8 bases and J lost 4, with 14 bases in between. This CDR3 has 13 amino acids. CDR1 and CDR2 from the germline V gene are SNHLY and FYNNEI. For the CDR3, the DNA is TGTGCCAGCGGGCGCGGGGGGGCCTATGGCTACACCTTC. The encoded protein is CASGRGGAYGYTF. The full variable domain, in which reference TRBV2 and TRBJ1-2 provide the parts outside the CDR3, is EPEVTQTPSHQVTQMGQEVILRCVPISNHLYFYWYRQILGQKVEFLVSFYNNEISEKSEIFDDQFSVERPDGSNFTLKIRSTKLEDSAMYFCASGRGGAYGYTFGSGTRLTVV.

The chain carries TRBV6-5 and TRBJ1-6, with a tentative D call TRBD1 (5 bases). CDR3 length: 15 residues. Trimming took 0 bases from V and 8 from J, leaving 11 bases between them. The germline gives CDR1 MNHEY, CDR2 SVGAGI. This CDR3 is CASSYSGGSYSPLHF. The CDR3 region has the DNA TGTGCCAGCAGTTACTCGGGGGGAAGTTATTCACCCCTCCACTTT.

The chain uses TRBV7-2 and TRBJ1-2, with 9 bases matching TRBD1. V lost 2 bases to trimming and J lost 8 bases; unmatched junction nucleotides: 6. The germline V gene has CDR1 SGHTA and CDR2 FQGNSA. This CDR3 contains 14 residues. In DNA form, the CDR3 reads TGTGCCAGCAGCTTATTGACAGGGGGTTTAGGCTACACCTTC. This translates into CASSLLTGGLGYTF.

The chain has TRBV7-9 and TRBJ2-1; D unclear. The V end lost 5 bases, the J end lost 10 bases, and 15 bases lay between the germline ends. Per germline, CDR1 SEHNR and CDR2 FQNEAQ (reference sequence). This CDR3 comprises 13 residues. CDR3 region: CASSPSNFGEQFF. CDR3 sequence (DNA): TGTGCCAGCAGCCCCAGCAACTTCGGGGAGCAGTTCTTC.

This clone has only a few counts. The rearrangement joins TRBV6-5 to TRBJ2-3; no firm D call. Germline loops: CDR1 MNHEY, CDR2 SVGAGI. The ends were cut back, 6 bases at V and 6 bases at J, with 19 bases in the middle. This CDR3 spans 15 amino acids. As DNA, the CDR3 is TGTGCCAGCAGCGTCGTGGGCGACACTTGGGATACGCAGTATTTT. The encoded protein is CASSVVGDTWDTQYF.

This rearrangement joins TRBV7-2 to TRBJ2-1; a possible D gene is TRBD1 (5 bases). V lost 5 bases and J lost 0, with 14 bases in between. Germline lookup yields CDR1 SGHTA and CDR2 FQGNSA. CDR3 length: 16 residues. CDR3 DNA sequence: TGTGCCAGCAGCCCCCGACAGTGGAGCTCCTACAATGAGCAGTTCTTC. Amino acids: CASSPRQWSSYNEQFF.

The gene calls are TRBV9 and TRBJ2-5, with TRBD2 matching over 9 bases. Germline V gene data show CDR1 as SGDLS and CDR2 as YYNGEE. Germline trimming cut 0 bases from V and 2 bases from J; bases unmatched to any gene: 11. CDR3 length equals 18 residues. The CDR3: CASSVGVGGAGGQETQYF. DNA for the CDR3: TGTGCCAGCAGCGTAGGGGTCGGTGGAGCGGGAGGTCAAGAGACCCAGTACTTC.